These 24 T cell receptor beta chains were all obtained from the same sample, sequenced in a study of control samples from healthy donors and cancer patients. Sequencing used immunoSEQ multiplex PCR; TCRdb keeps in-frame clones, though not all of them. The sample gives 130,000 to 150,000 clones, about nine tenths of which show up once; just under 5% is in the top ten. The sequenced material came from blood. These receptors came from a man aged 25-45 years in good health.

About this clone: A junction boundary mismatches the germline segment, possibly from a read error. This chain joins TRBV3-1 (or the pseudogene TRBV3-2) and TRBJ1-4, with a weak D call TRBD1 (5 bases). Germline-derived CDR1 and CDR2 are LGHDT and YNNKEL (reference sequence). This CDR3 contains 15 residues. The CDR3 DNA is TGTGCCAGCCGCCAGGCTGGGACGTCGAATGAAAAACTGTTTTTT. It codes for CASRQAGTSNEKLFF.

This clone came up once. The chain uses TRBV5-6 and TRBJ1-1; maybe TRBD1 (5 bases). CDR1 is SGHDT, CDR2 YYEEEE, per germline. V lost 1 base, J lost 2 bases, and 9 bases lay in between. The CDR3 sequence is 14 residues long. The CDR3 is CASSLTGPNTEAFF. The CDR3 DNA reads as TGTGCCAGCAGCTTGACGGGACCCAACACTGAAGCTTTCTTT.

This sequence joins TRBV5-1 and TRBJ2-1; no reliable D call. The CDR3 runs to 15 residues. The germline V and J ends were trimmed by 3 bases and 2 bases, with 12 bases remaining between them. Germline-derived CDR1 and CDR2 are SGHRS and YFSETQ. Here the CDR3 DNA reads TGCGCCAGCAGCTCGGCGGCCTCCCCCTACAATGAGCAGTTCTTC. Amino acid sequence: CASSSAASPYNEQFF.

The V call is TRBV4-1, the J call TRBJ2-3; 9 bases agree with TRBD2. The germline gives CDR1 MGHRA, CDR2 YSYEKL. This CDR3 spans 15 amino acids. V trimming: 4 bases; J trimming: 2 bases; junction bases outside the gene matches: 4. The CDR3 DNA reads TGCGCCAGCAGCCGACTAGCGGCCTACACAGATACGCAGTATTTT. Amino acids: CASSRLAAYTDTQYF.

The rearrangement joins TRBV16 to TRBJ2-7, with D perhaps assigned TRBD1 or TRBD2 (5 bases each). With 4 bases removed from V and 0 bases from J, the gap between germline ends came to 16 bases. The CDR3 sequence is 16 residues long. The germline V gene encodes CDR1 KGHSY and CDR2 FQNENV. Here the CDR3 DNA reads TGTGCCAGCAGCCCACCAGGGTTGGGGAGCTCCTACGAGCAGTACTTC. Translated, it gives CASSPPGLGSSYEQYF.

This chain connects TRBV12-5 to TRBJ2-3; D ambiguous. Germline CDR1 is LGHNT and CDR2 is FRNRAP. This CDR3 is built from 12 residues. Trimming left V 5 bases short and J 4 bases short, with 7 bases between. The CDR3 bases are TGTGCTAGTGGTATCATGGCAGATACGCAGTATTTT. As protein: CASGIMADTQYF.

The chain is built from TRBV9 and TRBJ2-1; 10 bases are shared with TRBD2. This CDR3 contains 17 residues. CDR1 and CDR2 from the germline V gene are SGDLS and YYNGEE. After removal of 0 bases from V and 5 bases from J, the junction contained 8 bases not matched to a gene. For the CDR3, the DNA is TGTGCCAGCAGCGTAGAACCTAGCGGGGGACCTGACAATGAGCAGTTCTTC. This translates into CASSVEPSGGPDNEQFF.

The chain is built from TRBV4-3 and TRBJ1-1; 11 bases line up with TRBD1. The V gene's germline CDR1 is LGHNA and CDR2 YSLEER. This CDR3 region has 18 residues. V was pared by 0 bases and J by 4 bases, with 10 bases of the junction left unmatched. The CDR3, as DNA: TGCGCCAGCAGCCAAGATGCAGGACAGGGGGCGTTGGGCACTGAAGCTTTCTTT. This encodes CASSQDAGQGALGTEAFF.

This clone showed up just a few times. The genes are TRBV6-5 and TRBJ1-1; D unresolved. The length of the CDR3 is 13 residues. With 4 bases removed from V and 11 bases from J, the gap between germline ends came to 17 bases. The germline V gene has CDR1 MNHEY and CDR2 SVGAGI. As DNA, the CDR3 is TGTGCCAGCAGTTCCCCCGGCCCTAACGTGGCTTTCTTT. Translation gives CASSSPGPNVAFF.

The CDR3 nucleotides are TGTGCCAGCAGTGAAGGGGGCTCAGACACCGGGGAGCTGTTTTTT. Translated, it gives CASSEGGSDTGELFF. The rearrangement uses TRBV25-1 and TRBJ2-2, with D maybe TRBD1 (6 bases). The V gene lost 2 bases and the J gene lost 3 bases, with 10 bases spanning the gap. The germline V gene has CDR1 MGHDK and CDR2 SYGVNS. This CDR3 has 15 residues.

The CDR3 DNA sequence: TGTGCCAGCAGCGGGCAGGGTTTAACTGAAGCTTTCTTT. It yields the protein CASSGQGLTEAFF. The J gene is TRBJ1-1, the V gene TRBV9, with a possible D match to TRBD1 (5 bases). V lost 3 bases and J lost 5, with 11 bases in between. The CDR3 has 13 amino acids. CDR1 SGDLS and CDR2 YYNGEE come from the germline V gene.

Only a few counts were recorded for this clone. V gene TRBV11-2 combines with J gene TRBJ2-7; TRBD1 matches at 9 bases. This CDR3 has 11 residues. Germline CDR1 reads SGHAT; CDR2 reads FQNNGV. J gave up 13 bases and V 4 bases, and 5 bases lay outside the gene matches. This CDR3 reads CASSSRTGVYF. The CDR3 nucleotides read TGTGCCAGCAGCTCGCGGACAGGGGTTTACTTC.

This clone was recorded once. The rearrangement uses TRBV29-1 and TRBJ2-6; the D is unclear. The V gene lost 6 bases and the J gene lost 0 bases, with 6 bases spanning the gap. The CDR3 is 13 amino acids. The germline gives CDR1 SQVTM, CDR2 ANQGSEA. CDR3 in amino acids: CSVLVSGANVLTF. The DNA for the CDR3 is TGCAGCGTGCTTGTCTCTGGGGCCAACGTCCTGACTTTC.

The chain links TRBV4-1 to TRBJ2-1; 11 nucleotides match TRBD1. The V gene end was trimmed by 7 bases and the J gene end by 4 bases; junction bases not matched to a gene: 6. Germline V gene lookup returns CDR1 MGHRA and CDR2 YSYEKL. The CDR3 has 15 amino acids. The CDR3 region is CASTPGQGAYNEQFF. The DNA of the CDR3 is TGCGCCAGCACCCCCGGACAGGGGGCGTACAATGAGCAGTTCTTC.

The chain is built from TRBV11-3 and TRBJ2-1, with D perhaps TRBD1 or TRBD2 (5 bases each). This CDR3 has 15 residues. The ends were cut back, 0 bases at V and 2 bases at J, with 8 bases in the middle. Germline V gene data show CDR1 as SGHNT and CDR2 as YENEEA. CDR3 nucleotides: TGTGCCAGCAGCTTAGACGGGGACCCCTACAATGAGCAGTTCTTC. Amino acids: CASSLDGDPYNEQFF.

This chain joins TRBV25-1 and TRBJ2-5; a weak D match, TRBD1 (5 bases). CDR3 length: 14 residues. In germline, CDR1 is MGHDK, CDR2 SYGVNS. V was cut by 1 base and J by 6 bases, with 12 bases left in between. In DNA form, the CDR3 reads TGTGCCAGCAGTGAATCAGGGCATTTACAGACCCAGTACTTC. It encodes CASSESGHLQTQYF.

A word on this clone: One end of the junction is discordant with germline, which a read error may explain. The genes are TRBV6-1 and TRBJ1-2, with D unresolved. The CDR3 totals 10 residues. Germline CDR1 is MNHNS and CDR2 is SASEGT. The CDR3 DNA is TGTGCCAGCAGTGACGGACGGATGGGCTTC. Translating gives CASSDGRMGF.

This clone was seen once. The CDR3 nucleotides read TGCGCCAGCAGCCAAGAGACAGGGCTGAACACCGGGGAGCTGTTTTTT. It encodes CASSQETGLNTGELFF. The chain has TRBV4-1 and TRBJ2-2; the match to TRBD1 covers 7 bases. V lost 0 bases, J lost 1 base, and 2 bases stayed unmatched. Per the germline V gene, CDR1 is MGHRA and CDR2 is YSYEKL. The CDR3 loop spans 16 amino acids.

About this clone itself: The same CDR3 can be traced to other DNA sequences in this sample. The rearrangement uses TRBV6-2 or TRBV6-3 and TRBJ2-5; no clear D. V lost 6 bases and J lost 3, with 8 bases in between. In germline, CDR1 is MNHEY, CDR2 SVGEGT. The CDR3 has 12 amino acids. CDR3 sequence: CASSPGEETQYF. CDR3 in DNA: TGTGCCAGCAGCCCCGGAGAAGAGACCCAGTACTTC.

This clone was found once. This specimen includes other DNA sequences encoding the same CDR3. The chain uses TRBV21-1 and TRBJ1-3. TRBV21-1 is shown as a pseudogene. The CDR3 is 16 residues long. The CDR3 is CASSPTGQYSGNTIYF. The CDR3 DNA reads TGTGCCAGCAGCCCGACTGGGCAATACTCTGGAAACACCATATATTTT.

This chain joins TRBV7-7 and TRBJ2-5; 16 bases are a match to TRBD2. From germline, CDR1 is SSHAT and CDR2 FNYEAQ (reference sequence). The CDR3 length is 18 residues. The trim removed 5 bases at V and 4 bases at J, leaving 10 bases unmatched. The CDR3 region has the DNA TGTGCCAGCAGCCGACTCGGGACTAGCGGGGGGGCCGGAGAGACCCAGTACTTC. Translation: CASSRLGTSGGAGETQYF.

V gene TRBV10-3 combines with J gene TRBJ2-1; 11 bases match TRBD1. After removal of 8 bases from V and 7 bases from J, the junction contained 1 base not matched to a gene. The germline CDR1 and CDR2 sequences are ENHRY and SYGVKD. The length of the CDR3 is 12 residues. CDR3 loop: CAIGQGANEQFF. CDR3 nucleotides: TGTGCCATCGGACAGGGGGCGAATGAGCAGTTCTTC.

CDR3 coding DNA: TGTGCCAGCTGGGTGGTTGACATTCAGTACTTC. Translation: CASWVVDIQYF. V usage is TRBV12-3 or TRBV12-4 and J usage is TRBJ2-4; the D is unclear. This CDR3 has 11 residues. Between the trimmed V and J ends, which lost 8 bases and 8 bases, there was a span of 10 bases.

The chain is built from TRBV5-1 and TRBJ2-7; perhaps TRBD1 as D (5 bases). The CDR3 runs 14 residues. Per the germline V gene, CDR1 is SGHRS and CDR2 is YFSETQ. V was pared by 0 bases and J by 0 bases, with 7 bases between. As DNA, the CDR3 is TGCGCCAGCAGCTTGGGACAGAGCTCCTACGAGCAGTACTTC. It codes for CASSLGQSSYEQYF.